One and the same sample provided the 18 T cell receptor beta chains below, sequenced in a study of T cells in Graves' hyperthyroidism and ophthalmopathy. TCR beta CDR3 sequences were amplified from RNA transcripts. TCR CDR3 underwent first-round RT-PCR with the HTBI primer set. TCRdb called the multiplex PCR reads again in MiXCR, with one record for every CDR3 protein. The sample contains roughly 350,000 distinct CDR3 sequences, about 14% of which appear only once. The sequenced sample consisted of blood. The receptors come from a woman in her twenties or thirties with Graves' hyperthyroidism.

This clonotype has more than one count but fewer than ten. Being one base from a much bigger clone, this may be a read error. The V and J genes are TRBV20-1 and TRBJ2-7; D gene ambiguous. Germline CDR1 and CDR2: DFQATT and SNEGSKA (reference sequence). CDR3 length: 12 residues. The CDR3 region is CSASGDTNEQHF. CDR3 nucleotide sequence: TGCAGTGCTAGTGGGGATACTAACGAGCAGCACTTC.

About this clonotype: Being one base from a much bigger clone, this may be a read error. The conserved phenylalanine or tryptophan is not found at the CDR3 terminus, so this likely reflects a read error. J is TRBJ2-1 and V is TRBV20-1; the D gene could be TRBD1 or TRBD2 (5 bases each). The V gene's germline CDR1 is DFQATT and CDR2 SNEGSKA (reference sequence). Trimming cost V 6 bases and J 0 bases, with 12 bases left between them. The CDR3 contains 14 residues. DNA for the CDR3: TGCAGTGCGAGCCGTGGGGGCTCCTACAATGAGCAGTTCTCC. Its protein product is CSASRGGSYNEQFS.

This clonotype has a count of ten or more. The chain combines TRBV6-1 with TRBJ2-3, with 9 positions matching TRBD2. V shed 6 bases, J shed 8 bases, and the junction held 12 bases outside the gene matches. This CDR3 region has 15 residues. CDR1 and CDR2 (germline): MNHNS, SASEGT. The CDR3: CASRRATSGGGTQYF. The CDR3 DNA is TGTGCCAGCAGAAGGGCGACTAGCGGCGGGGGTACGCAGTATTTT.

The table lists this clonotype with a few counts. The chain couples TRBV20-1 to TRBJ1-4; 10 nucleotides match TRBD1. CDR1 and CDR2 from the germline V gene are DFQATT and SNEGSKA (reference sequence). The CDR3 length is 13 residues. Losses at the gene ends were 5 bases for V and 7 bases for J; bases not matched to a gene: 4. The CDR3 sequence: CSALDRGGEKLFF. The CDR3 nucleotides read TGCAGTGCTTTGGACAGGGGGGGTGAAAAACTGTTTTTT.

This clonotype has at least ten counts. J is TRBJ1-2 and V is TRBV29-1; 7 bases are shared with TRBD1. CDR1 and CDR2 (germline): SQVTM, ANQGSEA. With 2 bases clipped from V and 6 bases from J, the junction kept 6 bases outside the gene matches. The CDR3 totals 13 residues. The CDR3 loop is CSVEPDRVDGYTF. CDR3 nucleotides: TGCAGCGTTGAACCCGACAGGGTAGATGGCTACACCTTC. Filled out from reference TRBV29-1 and TRBJ1-2, the complete variable domain reads SAVISQKPSRDICQRGTSLTIQCQVDSQVTMMFWYRQQPGQSLTLIATANQGSEATYESGFVIDKFPISRPNLTFSTLTVSNMSPEDSSIYLCSVEPDRVDGYTFGSGTRLTVV.

J is TRBJ2-5 and V is TRBV20-1, with 7 bases identical to TRBD2. CDR3 length equals 17 residues. The ends lost 6 bases at V and 2 bases at J; junction bases unmatched: 18. Germline CDR1 and CDR2: DFQATT and SNEGSKA (reference sequence). CDR3 DNA sequence: TGCAGTGCAGAGGGCGACCCCCGACTAGCCGAACAAGAGACCCAGTACTTC. Protein: CSAEGDPRLAEQETQYF.

The table lists this clonotype with many counts. V gene TRBV3-1 combines with J gene TRBJ2-1, with 8 bases that match TRBD2. The CDR3 contains 14 residues. CDR1 and CDR2 (germline): LGHDT, YNNKEL (reference sequence). The trim removed 4 bases at V and 2 bases at J, leaving 1 base unmatched. The CDR3 bases are TGTGCCAGCAGCCGCGGGAGGACCTACAATGAGCAGTTCTTC. This translates into CASSRGRTYNEQFF.

The V call is TRBV25-1, the J call TRBJ2-3; tentatively, D is TRBD2 (6 bases). Germline V gene sequence: CDR1 MGHDK, CDR2 SYGVNS. CDR3 length: 14 residues. Trimming pared 8 bases from V and 6 bases from J, leaving 18 bases between. CDR3 residues: CASRLEGSSDTQYF. The CDR3 coding sequence is TGTGCCAGCCGGCTGGAGGGAAGTTCCGATACGCAGTATTTT.

In its sample, this clonotype was seen many times. The V gene is TRBV28, the J gene TRBJ1-4, with D tentatively TRBD1 (6 bases). Germline V gene sequence: CDR1 MDHEN, CDR2 SYDVKM. V dropped 4 bases and J dropped 5 bases, with 14 bases sitting between them. The CDR3 covers 15 residues. CDR3: CASSSTITGNEKLFF. CDR3 coding DNA: TGTGCCAGCAGTTCCACCATTACAGGGAATGAAAAACTGTTTTTT. The complete variable domain, with remaining parts taken from reference TRBV28 and TRBJ1-4, reads DVKVTQSSRYLVKRTGEKVFLECVQDMDHENMFWYRQDPGLGLRLIYFSYDVKMKEKGDIPEGYSVSREKKERFSLILESASTNQTSMYLCASSSTITGNEKLFFGSGTQLSVL.

The rearrangement joins TRBV7-9 to TRBJ1-2; 7 bases line up with TRBD1. This CDR3 spans 16 amino acids. Trimming cost V 4 bases and J 5 bases; bases outside gene matches: 13. CDR1 is SEHNR, CDR2 FQNEAQ, per germline (reference sequence). The chain's CDR3 is CASSSIRQGEEYGYTF. Here the CDR3 DNA reads TGTGCCAGCAGCTCTATTCGACAGGGAGAAGAATATGGCTACACCTTC.

This clonotype was detected a few times. V is TRBV28 and J is TRBJ2-2, with 11 bases lining up with TRBD2. The length of the CDR3 is 14 residues. V gave up 11 bases and J gave up 7 bases; unmatched junction bases: 9. Germline CDR1 is MDHEN and CDR2 is SYDVKM. CDR3 protein: CAHRLAGFDGELFF. CDR3 bases: TGTGCCCACCGACTAGCGGGGTTTGACGGGGAGCTGTTTTTT. Based on the CDR3 plus reference TRBV28 and TRBJ2-2, the full variable domain is DVKVTQSSRYLVKRTGEKVFLECVQDMDHENMFWYRQDPGLGLRLIYFSYDVKMKEKGDIPEGYSVSREKKERFSLILESASTNQTSMYLCAHRLAGFDGELFFGEGSRLTVL.

This chain joins TRBV20-1 and TRBJ2-3; TRBD1 is a possible D gene (6 bases). The germline V gene encodes CDR1 DFQATT and CDR2 SNEGSKA (reference sequence). The CDR3 spans 17 residues. V lost 1 base, J lost 4 bases, and 21 bases lay in between. DNA for the CDR3: TGCAGTGCTAGAGGGTGGGGGCGCCCCAACCCCCCAGATACGCAGTATTTT. It yields the protein CSARGWGRPNPPDTQYF.

J is TRBJ2-3 and V is TRBV7-2, with TRBD2 matching 9 bases. Per germline, CDR1 SGHTA and CDR2 FQGNSA. The length of the CDR3 is 14 residues. V lost 5 bases, J lost 13 bases, and 13 bases stayed unmatched. The CDR3 loop is CASSPRRSGGGEYF. Here the CDR3 DNA reads TGTGCCAGCAGCCCCCGTAGGTCGGGCGGGGGGGAGTATTTT.

This clonotype was observed at least ten times. V gene TRBV28 combines with J gene TRBJ2-5; D might be TRBD1 (6 bases). Deletions cut 1 base from V and 4 bases from J, with 22 bases between. The CDR3 extends over 18 amino acids. Germline V CDR1 and CDR2: MDHEN, SYDVKM. CDR3 sequence (DNA): TGTGCCAGCAGTTTATACCGGACCAGGGGCTTAGATGGAGAGACCCAGTACTTC. It translates to CASSLYRTRGLDGETQYF.

The sample holds many counts of this clonotype. V and J are TRBV2 and TRBJ2-7, with D maybe TRBD1 (6 bases). The CDR3 spans 13 residues. Trimming removed 7 bases from V and 2 bases from J, with 12 bases in between. Germline V gene sequence: CDR1 SNHLY, CDR2 FYNNEI. CDR3 DNA sequence: TGTGCCAGCATATACAGGGACCCCTACGAGCAGTACTTC. It translates to CASIYRDPYEQYF.

This clonotype has ten or more counts. The chain joins TRBV12-3 or TRBV12-4 to TRBJ1-5; the D gene is possibly TRBD1 (6 bases). V dropped 4 bases and J dropped 0 bases, with 13 bases sitting between them. The CDR3 spans 16 residues. In DNA form, the CDR3 reads TGTGCCAGCAGTTCCGCCGGACAGAATAGCAATCAGCCCCAGCATTTT. This sequence encodes CASSSAGQNSNQPQHF.

This clonotype was detected many times. The chain couples TRBV27 to TRBJ1-4; the D is unclear. CDR3 length: 14 amino acids. The germline V gene encodes CDR1 MNHEY and CDR2 SMNVEV (reference sequence). The germline V and J ends were trimmed by 2 bases and 8 bases, with 12 bases remaining between them. CDR3: CASSLASNSEKLFF. The CDR3 DNA reads as TGTGCCAGCAGTTTAGCCTCGAACTCCGAAAAACTGTTTTTT.

This clonotype was observed many times. This sequence joins TRBV6-2 or TRBV6-3 and TRBJ2-3; D may be TRBD2 (7 bases). V was trimmed by 0 bases and J by 6 bases, leaving 10 bases between them. In germline, CDR1 is MNHEY, CDR2 SVGEGT. The CDR3 extends over 14 amino acids. In nucleotides, the CDR3 is TGTGCCAGCAGTTACTCTCGCGGGGGCGATACGCAGTATTTT. It is translated as CASSYSRGGDTQYF.